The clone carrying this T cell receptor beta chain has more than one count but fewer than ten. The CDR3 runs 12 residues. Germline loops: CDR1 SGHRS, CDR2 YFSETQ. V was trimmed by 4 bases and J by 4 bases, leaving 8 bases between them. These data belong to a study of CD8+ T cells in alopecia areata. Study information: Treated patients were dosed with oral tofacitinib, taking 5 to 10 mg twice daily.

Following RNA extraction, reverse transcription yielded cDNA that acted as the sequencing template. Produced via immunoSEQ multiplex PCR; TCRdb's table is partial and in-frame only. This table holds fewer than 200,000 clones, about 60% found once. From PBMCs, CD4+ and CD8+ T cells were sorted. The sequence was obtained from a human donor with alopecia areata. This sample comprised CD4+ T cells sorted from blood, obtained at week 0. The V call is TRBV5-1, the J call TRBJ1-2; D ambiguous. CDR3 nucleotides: TGCGCCAGCAGCCCGGCCGGCTATGGCTACACCTTC. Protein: CASSPAGYGYTF.